This TCR beta chain was captured by sequencing in a study of T cell repertoires in aging, cancer and after chemotherapy. The overall study: Six age groups, ranging from 30 or younger to 70 or older, included the donors.

Study-level results: No conclusions about immunological memory after chemotherapy can be drawn from the repertoire data. In each cancer cohort, median generation probability increased across chemotherapy, suggesting thymic output rebounded.

In its sample, this clonotype ranks as medium-sized. The antigen is unknown. From germline, CDR1 is LNHDA and CDR2 SQIVND (reference sequence). This CDR3 contains 16 residues. The V end was cut by 3 bases, the J end by 4 bases, with 18 bases between. Amplification of TCR beta used genomic DNA extracted from peripheral blood. TRB rearrangements spanning V, D and J were amplified using mixed TRB-A/B primers. Each CDR3 protein gets one entry after TCRdb re-called the multiplex PCR reads with MiXCR. The repertoire includes about 2,100 distinct CDR3 sequences, over 20% of them detected once, and roughly 26% sits in the top ten.

The rearrangement uses TRBV19 and TRBJ1-2; D is possibly TRBD1 (5 bases). This clonotype was sampled from a human donor with a blood cancer. Sample: blood. The CDR3 nucleotides are TGTGCCAGTAGTATGAATGGACCGACAGCTTTCTATGGCTACACCTTC. Its protein product is CASSMNGPTAFYGYTF. Supplemented by reference TRBV19 and TRBJ1-2, the full variable domain reads DGGITQSPKYLFRKEGQNVTLSCEQNLNHDAMYWYRQDPGQGLRLIYYSQIVNDFQKGDIAEGYSVSREKKESFPLTVTSAQKNPTAFYLCASSMNGPTAFYGYTFGSGTRLTVV.